Sequencing of this TCR beta chain was carried out in a study of cytomegalovirus exposure and HLA in healthy donors. Study-wide background: Early released data had 65 million to 100 million unique TCRs, all coming from HLA-typed donors.

Findings and limits, study-wide: Some V segments could not be told apart, so they were left out, TRBV6-2 and TRBV6-3 among them. An assumption of roughly uniform sequencing depth across donors underlay the presence/absence analyses. In an earlier analysis, about 87% or about 30%: the productive usage of most TCR beta V segments.

The sample holds a few counts of this clone. The antigen remains unidentified. The PCR had 60 Vbeta and 13 Jbeta primers. Data came from immunoSEQ multiplex PCR; TCRdb stores just in-frame clones and leaves some out. This sample has about 90,000 clones, with roughly 84% found just once. The CDR3 covers 12 residues. The V gene's germline CDR1 is SQVTM and CDR2 ANQGSEA. With V trimmed by 4 bases and J by 5 bases, 4 bases remained unmatched. The sequencing sample was made of PBMCs. The chain combines TRBV29-1 with TRBJ1-1; TRBD1 aligns across 7 bases. The source is a man aged 18-30 years in good health and CMV-seronegative. CDR3 in amino acids: CSVVTGVTEAFF. The CDR3 DNA reads TGCAGCGTTGTAACAGGGGTGACTGAAGCTTTCTTT. Complete variable domain (other parts from reference TRBV29-1 and TRBJ1-1): SAVISQKPSRDICQRGTSLTIQCQVDSQVTMMFWYRQQPGQSLTLIATANQGSEATYESGFVIDKFPISRPNLTFSTLTVSNMSPEDSSIYLCSVVTGVTEAFFGQGTRLTVV.